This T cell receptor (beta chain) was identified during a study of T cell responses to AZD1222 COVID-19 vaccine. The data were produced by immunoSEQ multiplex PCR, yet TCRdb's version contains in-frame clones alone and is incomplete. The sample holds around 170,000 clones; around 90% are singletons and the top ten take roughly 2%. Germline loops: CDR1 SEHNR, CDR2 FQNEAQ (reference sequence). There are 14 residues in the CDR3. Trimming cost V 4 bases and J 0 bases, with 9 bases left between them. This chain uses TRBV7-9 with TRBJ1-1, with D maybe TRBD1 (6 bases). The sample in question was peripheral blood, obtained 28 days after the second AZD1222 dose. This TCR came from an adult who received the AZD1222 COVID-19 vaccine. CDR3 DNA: TGTGCCAGCAGCTACTCAGGGGTGAACACTGAAGCTTTCTTT. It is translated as CASSYSGVNTEAFF.